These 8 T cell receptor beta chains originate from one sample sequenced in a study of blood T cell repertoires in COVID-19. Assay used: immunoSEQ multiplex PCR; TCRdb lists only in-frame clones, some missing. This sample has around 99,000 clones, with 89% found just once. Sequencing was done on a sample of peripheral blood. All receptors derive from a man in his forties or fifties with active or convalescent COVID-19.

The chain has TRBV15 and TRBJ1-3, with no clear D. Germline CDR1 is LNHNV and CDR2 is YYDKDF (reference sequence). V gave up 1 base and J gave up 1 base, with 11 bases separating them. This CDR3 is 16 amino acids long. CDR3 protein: CATSRVGSASGNTIYF. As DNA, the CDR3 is TGTGCCACCAGCAGAGTGGGGAGCGCTTCTGGAAACACCATATATTTT.

The CDR3 is CASTSNTEAFF. For the CDR3, the DNA is TGTGCCAGCACCTCGAACACTGAAGCTTTCTTT. The chain uses TRBV28 and TRBJ1-1, with D unresolved. Trimming pared 7 bases from V and 1 base from J, leaving 4 bases between. CDR3 size: 11 residues. The germline V gene has CDR1 MDHEN and CDR2 SYDVKM. Full variable domain (remainder filled in from reference TRBV28 and TRBJ1-1): DVKVTQSSRYLVKRTGEKVFLECVQDMDHENMFWYRQDPGLGLRLIYFSYDVKMKEKGDIPEGYSVSREKKERFSLILESASTNQTSMYLCASTSNTEAFFGQGTRLTVV.

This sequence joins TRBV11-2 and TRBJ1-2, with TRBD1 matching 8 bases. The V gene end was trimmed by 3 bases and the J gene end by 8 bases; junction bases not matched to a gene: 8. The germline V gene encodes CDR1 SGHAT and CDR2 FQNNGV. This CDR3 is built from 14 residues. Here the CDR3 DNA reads TGTGCCAGCAGCTTGGGGAATGGACAGGGAGGCTACACCTTC. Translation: CASSLGNGQGGYTF.

The CDR3 reads CASSLGTIYGYTF. CDR3 nucleotides: TGTGCCAGCAGTTTAGGGACAATTTATGGCTACACCTTC. This rearrangement joins TRBV12-3 or TRBV12-4 to TRBJ1-2; D perhaps matches TRBD1 (5 bases). Trimming left V 1 base short and J 5 bases short, with 8 bases between. The CDR3 length is 13 residues.

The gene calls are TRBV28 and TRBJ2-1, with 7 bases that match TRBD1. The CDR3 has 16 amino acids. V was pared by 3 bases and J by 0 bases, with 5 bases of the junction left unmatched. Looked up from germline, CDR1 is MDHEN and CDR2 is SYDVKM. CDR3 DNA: TGTGCCAGCAGTTTGGGGACAGCGAGCTCCTACAATGAGCAGTTCTTC. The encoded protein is CASSLGTASSYNEQFF.

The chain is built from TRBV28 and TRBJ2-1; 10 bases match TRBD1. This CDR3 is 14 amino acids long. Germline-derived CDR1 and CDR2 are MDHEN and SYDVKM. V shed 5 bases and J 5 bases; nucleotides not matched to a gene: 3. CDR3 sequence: CASSPGTGDNEQFF. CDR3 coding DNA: TGTGCCAGCAGTCCAGGGACAGGGGACAATGAGCAGTTCTTC.

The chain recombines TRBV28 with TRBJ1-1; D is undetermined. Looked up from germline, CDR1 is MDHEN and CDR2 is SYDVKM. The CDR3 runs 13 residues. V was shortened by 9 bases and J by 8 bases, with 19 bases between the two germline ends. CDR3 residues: CASQWAGLWEAFF. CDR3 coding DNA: TGTGCCAGTCAGTGGGCGGGTCTTTGGGAAGCTTTCTTT.

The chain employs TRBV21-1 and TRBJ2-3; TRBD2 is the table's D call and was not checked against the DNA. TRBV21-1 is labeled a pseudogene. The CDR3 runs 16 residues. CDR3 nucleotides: TGTGCCAGCAGCAGTTCGGAGGACTTTGGCACAGATACGCAGTATTTT. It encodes CASSSSEDFGTDTQYF.